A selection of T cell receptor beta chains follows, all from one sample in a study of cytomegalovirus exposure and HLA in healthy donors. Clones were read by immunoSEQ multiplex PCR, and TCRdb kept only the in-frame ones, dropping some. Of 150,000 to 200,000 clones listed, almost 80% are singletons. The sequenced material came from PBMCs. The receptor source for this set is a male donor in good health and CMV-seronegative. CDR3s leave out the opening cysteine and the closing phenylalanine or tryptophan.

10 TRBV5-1 ASSGDSQVYT
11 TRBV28 ASLVRGNTEAF
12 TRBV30 AWNSGTGGNTIY
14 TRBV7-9 ASSFPTGVMNTEAF
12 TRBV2 ASRDRGISGELF
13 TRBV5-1 ASSLGSGVGDTQY
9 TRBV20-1 SAQDRDEQY
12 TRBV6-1 ASKGTSADNEQF
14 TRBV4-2 ASSPTRLAGTDTQY
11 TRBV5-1 ASSFPDSYEQY
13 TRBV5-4 ASSADSTLNTEAF
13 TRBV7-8 ASSLDEGGNYEQY
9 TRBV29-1 SVEGREEQY
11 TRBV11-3 ASSLYPFYEQY
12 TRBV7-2 ASSLVGNSYEQY
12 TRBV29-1 RIHLAGEGNEQF
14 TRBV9 ASSVVASSNTGELF
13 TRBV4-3 ASSPRLGESDEQY
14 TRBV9 ASSVGSGMYTGELF
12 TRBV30 AWSLAGSTDTQY
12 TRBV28 ASSLRTGTTEAF
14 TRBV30 AWMLKLPALNEKLF
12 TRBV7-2 ASSLNGQSYEQY
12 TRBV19 ATQTSGGGNEQF
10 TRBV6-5 ASSYGQKEAF
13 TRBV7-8 ASSRTGTGYYEQY
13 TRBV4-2 ASSPTSGGPSEQF
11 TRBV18 ASSPDKSVEAF
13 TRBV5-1 ASNLGQGYQETQY
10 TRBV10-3 AITTELQEQY
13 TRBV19 ASSPTDLNTGELF
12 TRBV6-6 ASTPGRGAGGYT
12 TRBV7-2 ASRQPGLTYGYT
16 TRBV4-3 ASSQEGTSGLLNGELF
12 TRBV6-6 ASSYSQGGNEQY
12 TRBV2 ASSVEQGNSPLH
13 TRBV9 ASSVGTGGNYGYT
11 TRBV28 ASSLSSQYEQY
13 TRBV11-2 ASSFSQGNTGELF
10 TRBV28 ASRSRGYEQY
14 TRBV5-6 ASSLGLISGANVLT
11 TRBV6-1 ASSPGVVTEAF
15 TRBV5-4 ASSLAKLSGTGSPLH
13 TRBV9 ASSPSGTTNYGYT
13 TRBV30 AWSPNAPGSYEQY
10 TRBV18 ASSPGGYEQY
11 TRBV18 ASSDLREAPLH
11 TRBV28 ASSLGGGEKLF
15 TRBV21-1 ASSKKGEQGVPYEQY
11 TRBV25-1 ASSGLAYAEQF
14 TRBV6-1 ASSEEPLRGSYEQY
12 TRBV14 ASSQEQLLDEQF
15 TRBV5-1 ASSLGTAGGYNYGYT